This T cell receptor beta chain appears in the sequencing data of a study of blood T cell repertoires in COVID-19. Across the study: Sites in the United States, Italy and Spain provided acute and convalescent COVID-19 samples. PBMCs, B-cell-depleted T cells, or T cells were the source of the cDNA or gDNA that made up the material.

This clone was seen just once. Per the study methods: Estimation of nucleated cell counts relied on the amplification of reference gene primers. The table came from immunoSEQ multiplex PCR; TCRdb's copy has only in-frame clones and leaves some out. The DNA gave D and trimming, while V, J and clone size come from that table. The profile shows roughly 250,000 clones, around 83% of them singletons. From germline, CDR1 is SGHAT and CDR2 FQNNGV. CDR3 length equals 15 residues. Between the trimmed V and J ends, which lost 0 bases and 1 base, there was a span of 6 bases. The clonotype was recovered from a man aged 40-49 years with acute or convalescent COVID-19. The sample consisted of peripheral blood. This sequence joins TRBV11-2 and TRBJ2-2; D gene ambiguous. CDR3 region: CASSLDSGNTGELFF. The CDR3 DNA is TGTGCCAGCAGCTTAGATTCGGGGAACACCGGGGAGCTGTTTTTT.